These T cell receptor beta chains were read from a single sample in a study of T cell changes during pregnancy in multiple sclerosis. Clones were sequenced by immunoSEQ multiplex PCR, and TCRdb holds only the in-frame ones, with some missing. This table has around 71,000 clones, 92% appearing once. The sequenced sample was peripheral blood, obtained after pregnancy. The receptors shown here come from a female donor with multiple sclerosis, enrolled in a pregnancy study. CDR3s include the opening cysteine and the closing phenylalanine or tryptophan. The D gene is left open where the match is weak. Expanded clones get a size class; other rows say once, few or many, or leave the size out.

d_call: TRBD1
clone_size: .
v_call: TRBV10-2
j_call: TRBJ1-1
cdr3_aa: CASSGWTGGVTEAFF
cdr3_nt: TGCGCCAGCAGTGGATGGACAGGGGGCGTGACTGAAGCTTTCTTT

d_call: TRBD1
clone_size: few
v_call: TRBV7-2
j_call: TRBJ1-2
cdr3_aa: CASSFYRQGGVNGYTF
cdr3_nt: TGTGCCAGCAGCTTCTACCGACAGGGAGGAGTGAATGGCTACACCTTC

d_call: .
clone_size: .
v_call: TRBV4-1
j_call: TRBJ1-2
cdr3_aa: CASSQEAGASYGYTF
cdr3_nt: TGCGCCAGCAGCCAAGAGGCAGGGGCCTCCTATGGCTACACCTTC

d_call: TRBD1
clone_size: .
v_call: TRBV6-5
j_call: TRBJ1-1
cdr3_aa: CASNRDRGQPEAFF
cdr3_nt: TGTGCCAGCAACCGGGACAGGGGGCAGCCTGAAGCTTTCTTT

d_call: TRBD1
clone_size: .
v_call: TRBV2
j_call: TRBJ2-7
cdr3_aa: CASSAMGQGFYEQYF
cdr3_nt: TGTGCCAGCAGTGCAATGGGACAGGGGTTCTACGAGCAGTACTTC

d_call: TRBD1
clone_size: .
v_call: TRBV30
j_call: TRBJ2-6
cdr3_aa: CAWTIRDRHLSGANVLTF
cdr3_nt: TGTGCCTGGACCATCCGGGACAGACATCTCTCTGGGGCCAACGTCCTGACTTTC

d_call: TRBD1
clone_size: .
v_call: TRBV7-3
j_call: TRBJ2-1
cdr3_aa: CASSSQFTGTGGNEQFF
cdr3_nt: TGTGCCAGCAGCTCCCAGTTCACCGGGACAGGGGGCAATGAGCAGTTCTTC

d_call: TRBD2
clone_size: .
v_call: TRBV5-4
j_call: TRBJ2-5
cdr3_aa: CASSAGLAGVGETQYF
cdr3_nt: TGTGCCAGCAGCGCTGGACTAGCGGGAGTTGGAGAGACCCAGTACTTC

d_call: .
clone_size: .
v_call: TRBV7-2
j_call: TRBJ2-1
cdr3_aa: CASSFLYGGYNEQFF
cdr3_nt: TGTGCCAGCAGCTTCCTTTACGGGGGTTACAATGAGCAGTTCTTC

d_call: .
clone_size: .
v_call: TRBV5-4
j_call: TRBJ2-7
cdr3_aa: CASSFSAGPSSYEQYF
cdr3_nt: TGTGCCAGCAGCTTTTCCGCAGGCCCGAGCTCCTACGAGCAGTACTTC

d_call: .
clone_size: .
v_call: TRBV7-8
j_call: TRBJ1-5
cdr3_aa: CASSLEIFIGSWPQHF
cdr3_nt: TGTGCCAGCAGCTTAGAAATATTTATAGGGAGTTGGCCCCAGCATTTT

d_call: .
clone_size: .
v_call: TRBV28
j_call: TRBJ2-7
cdr3_aa: CASIEEHWASNRHEQYF
cdr3_nt: TGTGCCAGCATCGAAGAACATTGGGCTTCGAATCGCCACGAGCAGTACTTC

d_call: TRBD1
clone_size: .
v_call: TRBV18
j_call: TRBJ1-1
cdr3_aa: CASSDRGANEAFF
cdr3_nt: TGTGCCAGCTCAGACAGGGGTGCTAATGAAGCTTTCTTT

d_call: TRBD2
clone_size: .
v_call: TRBV9
j_call: TRBJ2-3
cdr3_aa: CASSKRGLAERGLDTQYF
cdr3_nt: TGTGCCAGCAGCAAAAGAGGACTAGCGGAGAGGGGGTTGGATACGCAGTATTTT

d_call: TRBD2
clone_size: .
v_call: TRBV7-7
j_call: TRBJ2-7
cdr3_aa: CASSLGSGSSYEQYF
cdr3_nt: TGTGCCAGCAGCTTGGGTAGCGGGAGTTCCTACGAGCAGTACTTC